This section outlines one T cell receptor (beta chain) sequence together with its context. The repertoire was sequenced with immunoSEQ multiplex PCR; TCRdb's copy has only in-frame clones and lacks some. The sample consists of approximately 59,000 clones, 80% to 90% of them appearing once. This sample is part of a study of control samples from healthy donors and cancer patients. The germline V gene encodes CDR1 MNHEY and CDR2 SVGAGI. V gave up 4 bases and J gave up 8 bases, with 20 bases separating them. The CDR3 contains 15 residues. V and J are TRBV6-5 and TRBJ1-2; D uncertain. The sequenced sample consisted of PBMCs. The TCR originated in a woman in her sixties or seventies with lung cancer. The CDR3 loop reads CASSWNPWRRAGYTF. The CDR3 DNA reads as TGTGCCAGCAGTTGGAACCCGTGGCGGCGTGCGGGCTACACCTTC.